One T cell receptor (beta chain) is described in this entry. This specimen comes from a study of long-term antiretroviral therapy in people with HIV. The assay used was immunoSEQ (version v3.0), run at survey level. Sequencing was designed to cover 40,000-50,000 T-cell genomes in each sample. TCRdb keeps only in-frame clones here, not all; method: immunoSEQ multiplex PCR. There are roughly 25,000 clones in the sample; roughly 79% occur only once, and roughly 10% lies in the top ten. Material: unsorted PBMCs, obtained 2.1 years after starting antiretroviral therapy. This clonotype was sampled from a man younger than 45 with HIV.

The CDR3 sequence is CASSLALGGGNTEAFF. The CDR3 DNA is TGCGCCAGCAGCTTGGCCTTGGGCGGGGGGAACACTGAAGCTTTCTTT. J is TRBJ1-1 and V is TRBV5-1, with D possibly matching TRBD1 (5 bases). The CDR3 length is 16 residues. Trimming shortened V by 0 bases and J by 1 base, and 13 bases separated the two germline ends. Per germline, CDR1 SGHRS and CDR2 YFSETQ.